The 19 T cell receptor beta chains below come from one sample, sequenced in a study of CXCR3-negative and CXCR3-positive naive CD8 T cells. Their recognized antigens are unknown. The study made its TRB cDNA libraries by 5' RACE, adding UMI labels. TCRdb reanalyzed the 5' RACE reads, giving one entry per CDR3 protein sequence and no DNA. The sample shows about 5,800 distinct CDR3 sequences, and 2% to 2.5% sits with its ten largest clones. Findings and caveats of the study: Naive CXCR3-positive cells had TRB CDR3s more hydrophobic than those of CXCR3-negative naive cells.

What was sequenced was naive CXCR3+ CD8+ T cells from blood. Subset meaning: CD45RO-CCR7+CD27+CD95- naive CD8+ T cells expressing CXCR3 (TNR3+). The receptors originated from a human donor in good health. Some clones in this sample may be carry-over from other donors' samples.

The chain couples TRBV20-1 to TRBJ2-1; TCRdb lists TRBD1, though no DNA is available to test this call. The CDR3 is 12 amino acids. CDR1 is DFQATT and CDR2 is SNEGSKA in the germline V gene (reference sequence). Here the CDR3 reads CSASGTVNEQFF.

The genes are TRBV29-1 and TRBJ1-1. The CDR3 loop spans 11 amino acids. Germline V gene sequence: CDR1 SQVTM, CDR2 ANQGSEA. The CDR3 is CSVTVSTEAFF. Full variable domain (missing parts from reference TRBV29-1 and TRBJ1-1): SAVISQKPSRDICQRGTSLTIQCQVDSQVTMMFWYRQQPGQSLTLIATANQGSEATYESGFVIDKFPISRPNLTFSTLTVSNMSPEDSSIYLCSVTVSTEAFFGQGTRLTVV.

V and J are TRBV28 and TRBJ1-1; TCRdb names TRBD1, which stays unverified in the absence of DNA. CDR3 length: 14 amino acids. CDR1 and CDR2 from the germline V gene are MDHEN and SYDVKM. CDR3: CASSPGTLNTEAFF. Drawing the rest from reference TRBV28 and TRBJ1-1, the complete variable domain is DVKVTQSSRYLVKRTGEKVFLECVQDMDHENMFWYRQDPGLGLRLIYFSYDVKMKEKGDIPEGYSVSREKKERFSLILESASTNQTSMYLCASSPGTLNTEAFFGQGTRLTVV.

The CDR3 loop is CSVPDTGTYGYTF. The chain uses TRBV29-1 and TRBJ1-2; TCRdb proposes TRBD1, but this gene call is untestable without DNA. The CDR3 is made up of 13 amino acids. Per germline, CDR1 SQVTM and CDR2 ANQGSEA. Full variable domain (rest looked up from reference TRBV29-1 and TRBJ1-2): SAVISQKPSRDICQRGTSLTIQCQVDSQVTMMFWYRQQPGQSLTLIATANQGSEATYESGFVIDKFPISRPNLTFSTLTVSNMSPEDSSIYLCSVPDTGTYGYTFGSGTRLTVV.

V usage is TRBV5-1 and J usage is TRBJ1-2. The CDR3 runs 14 residues. Germline V lookup: CDR1 SGHRS, CDR2 YFSETQ. Here the CDR3 reads CASSRIGQSDGYTF.

The chain carries TRBV12-3 or TRBV12-4 and TRBJ2-5; the TCRdb D gene call, TRBD1, has no DNA to confirm it. CDR3 length: 13 residues. The CDR3: CASSLNRGETQYF.

In terms of frequency, this clonotype is medium-sized. This chain connects TRBV19 to TRBJ1-5; lacking DNA, the TRBD1 call made by TCRdb goes unchecked. Germline loops: CDR1 LNHDA, CDR2 SQIVND (reference sequence). CDR3 length: 18 amino acids. The CDR3 reads CASSIATVGIGWNQPQHF.

The chain recombines TRBV4-3 with TRBJ2-1; without DNA, the TCRdb call of TRBD1 cannot be checked. This CDR3 has 16 residues. The germline V gene encodes CDR1 LGHNA and CDR2 YSLEER. The CDR3 is CASSHVPGGAFGEQFF.

This clonotype is medium-sized (0.01 to 0.1%) by frequency. The rearrangement links TRBV30 to TRBJ2-1; TCRdb proposes TRBD1, but this gene call is untestable without DNA. The CDR3 is made up of 13 amino acids. Looked up from germline, CDR1 is GTSNPN and CDR2 is SVGIG (reference sequence). This CDR3 reads CAWRGQGSNEQFF.

CDR3 loop: CSVEGSTNSYEQYF. J is TRBJ2-1 and V is TRBV29-1. In germline, CDR1 is SQVTM, CDR2 ANQGSEA. There are 14 residues in the CDR3.

CDR3 sequence reads: CASSLVIGLGNGYTF. This rearrangement joins TRBV12-3 or TRBV12-4 to TRBJ1-2. This CDR3 spans 15 amino acids.

J is TRBJ1-1 and V is TRBV7-2. The CDR3 covers 15 residues. Germline V lookup: CDR1 SGHTA, CDR2 FQGNSA. CDR3 protein: CASSLTLRENTEAFF.

J is TRBJ1-2 and V is TRBV29-1; TCRdb lists TRBD1, though no DNA is available to test this call. This CDR3 has 13 amino acids. The germline gives CDR1 SQVTM, CDR2 ANQGSEA. The CDR3: CSASRQEPYGYTF. The full variable domain, its missing parts supplied by reference TRBV29-1 and TRBJ1-2, is SAVISQKPSRDICQRGTSLTIQCQVDSQVTMMFWYRQQPGQSLTLIATANQGSEATYESGFVIDKFPISRPNLTFSTLTVSNMSPEDSSIYLCSASRQEPYGYTFGSGTRLTVV.

This clonotype registers medium-sized by frequency. V and J are TRBV29-1 and TRBJ1-1; TCRdb lists TRBD1, though no DNA is available to test this call. This CDR3 is built from 14 residues. Germline loops: CDR1 SQVTM, CDR2 ANQGSEA. The CDR3 here is CSVEDRGRSTEAFF.

V gene TRBV20-1 combines with J gene TRBJ2-1; TCRdb calls TRBD2, which cannot be checked without DNA. The CDR3 sequence is 14 residues long. Germline V CDR1 and CDR2: DFQATT, SNEGSKA (reference sequence). CDR3 residues: CSASIATTYNEQFF.

This clonotype ranks as medium-sized in terms of frequency. The V call is TRBV20-1, the J call TRBJ2-1; TCRdb picks TRBD2, but there is no DNA to check that call. The CDR3 totals 16 residues. Germline V gene lookup returns CDR1 DFQATT and CDR2 SNEGSKA (reference sequence). CDR3 in amino acids: CSASHQLVSAYNEQFF.

This clonotype is identified as medium-sized from frequency. The chain recombines TRBV13 with TRBJ2-3; no DNA is available, so the TRBD2 call from TCRdb remains unchecked. CDR1 and CDR2 (germline): PRHDT, FYEKMQ (reference sequence). The length of the CDR3 is 15 residues. The CDR3 protein is CASSPHLAGGQAQYF.

The rearrangement links TRBV29-1 to TRBJ2-7; TCRdb's D gene call, TRBD1, goes unchecked for lack of DNA. This CDR3 has 14 amino acids. From germline, CDR1 is SQVTM and CDR2 ANQGSEA. The CDR3 sequence is CSVEGQANSYEQYF.

CDR3 region: CASSLPRQGINEQFF. This rearrangement joins TRBV5-1 to TRBJ2-1; the D gene TCRdb calls, TRBD1, cannot be checked with no DNA. Germline V gene sequence: CDR1 SGHRS, CDR2 YFSETQ. The CDR3 is 15 amino acids.